This T cell receptor (beta chain) originates from a study of blood T cell repertoires in COVID-19. Turning to the study itself: Italy, Spain and the United States were the sources of the convalescent and acute COVID-19 samples. PBMCs, B-cell-depleted T cells, or T cells provided the cDNA or gDNA that made up the material.

Trimming removed 3 bases from V and 0 bases from J, with 9 bases in between. Germline loops: CDR1 LGHDT, CDR2 YNNKEL (reference sequence). The CDR3 extends over 15 amino acids. Original processing methods: Researchers report that nucleated cell counts were estimated from reference gene primer amplification. This table comes from immunoSEQ multiplex PCR, and its TCRdb copy is limited to in-frame clones, with some not included. V, J and clone size were drawn from that table, and D and trimming were deduced from the DNA. This table has roughly 100,000 clones, about four fifths appearing once. The chain carries TRBV3-1 (or the pseudogene TRBV3-2) and TRBJ2-1; D uncertain. Sequenced: peripheral blood. This TCR came from a human donor in a cohort sampled during active COVID-19. CDR3 sequence: CASSQGDPSYNEQFF. The DNA of the CDR3 is TGTGCCAGCAGCCAGGGCGACCCCTCCTACAATGAGCAGTTCTTC.